These 5 T cell receptor beta chains share one sample of origin, sequenced in a study of early T cells in non-severe SARS-CoV-2 infection. TCRdb reanalysed the 5' RACE reads using MiXCR and keeps one entry per CDR3 protein. Of roughly 70,000 distinct CDR3 sequences in the sample, less than 20% were seen once. Sequencing was performed on whole blood, taken at baseline. Source of these receptors: an adult who was a healthcare worker with PCR-confirmed SARS-CoV-2 infection or an uninfected control (not recorded which).

The chain recombines TRBV18 with TRBJ1-1, with no clear D. The V and J ends lost 0 bases and 1 base respectively, with 6 bases between them. Germline assignment: CDR1 KGHSH and CDR2 LQKENI. The CDR3 is made up of 14 amino acids. CDR3 DNA sequence: TGTGCCAGCTCACCACCGTGGGCGAACACTGAAGCTTTCTTT. Translation: CASSPPWANTEAFF.

V gene TRBV30 combines with J gene TRBJ1-1; the D gene is possibly TRBD1 (5 bases). Trimming took off 4 bases at V and 0 bases at J, with 15 bases between the two ends. The germline V gene encodes CDR1 GTSNPN and CDR2 SVGIG (reference sequence). The CDR3 runs to 15 residues. The CDR3 DNA reads TGTGCCTGGACTCCCCCGGGACGGCTGAACACTGAAGCTTTCTTT. This sequence encodes CAWTPPGRLNTEAFF.

There are a few counts of this clonotype. The rearrangement joins TRBV10-1 to TRBJ2-7; TRBD2 matches 8 bases. CDR1 is WNHNN, CDR2 SYGVQD, per germline (reference sequence). This CDR3 is 13 amino acids long. J was trimmed by 3 bases and V by 4 bases; bases with no gene match: 2. This CDR3 is CASSASGSYEQYF. The CDR3 DNA is TGCGCCAGCAGTGCAAGCGGGAGCTACGAGCAGTACTTC.

The V and J genes are TRBV7-9 and TRBJ1-2; D not certain. V was cut by 2 bases and J by 4 bases, with 8 bases left in between. The CDR3 is made up of 13 amino acids. The germline CDR1 and CDR2 sequences are SEHNR and FQNEAQ (reference sequence). The CDR3, as DNA: TGTGCCAGCAGCTTAACGGATTCCTATGGCTACACCTTC. Protein: CASSLTDSYGYTF.

This sequence joins TRBV29-1 and TRBJ1-2; the D gene is possibly TRBD1 (5 bases). V was clipped by 8 bases and J by 4 bases, with 11 bases between them. CDR1 is SQVTM and CDR2 is ANQGSEA in the germline V gene. CDR3 length: 11 residues. The CDR3 sequence is CSIRDGYGYTF. The CDR3 bases are TGCAGCATCCGGGACGGCTATGGCTACACCTTC.